This TCR beta chain was sequenced during a study of shared clonotypes between healthy human individuals. Broader study findings: All-four-donor shared clonotypes had higher generation probabilities than non-shared clonotypes did.

Trimming removed 7 bases at V and 8 bases at J, with 20 bases between. The germline V gene has CDR1 MNHEY and CDR2 SVGAGI. The CDR3 totals 14 residues. Sorted-subset replicate PCR reactions were performed with approximately 200 ng DNA, corresponding to roughly 30,000 T cell genomes. Clones were sequenced by immunoSEQ multiplex PCR, and TCRdb holds only the in-frame ones, with some missing. The sample has about 1.1 million clones, about 80% seen once. Comment on this clone: Its antigen is not identified.

The source is a man between 18 and 35 years old in good health. Some clones in this sample may be carry-over from other donors' samples. Sequencing was performed on memory CD4+ T cells from PBMCs. Noted subset: CD45RA-negative fraction. This chain joins TRBV6-5 and TRBJ1-2; D may be TRBD1 (6 bases). The DNA for the CDR3 is TGTGCCAGCACCCTACAGGTGGCCCAGGGGGGCTACACCTTC. Encoded protein: CASTLQVAQGGYTF.